A single sample is the source of the 18 T cell receptor beta chains below, sequenced in a study of breast tumors, draining lymph nodes, adjacent tissues. In TCRdb, the multiplex PCR reads were re-called with MiXCR into one record per CDR3 protein. The repertoire holds approximately 15,000 distinct CDR3 sequences, with approximately 57% as singletons. The sequencing sample was made of tumor-adjacent breast tissue. The receptors stem from a female donor with breast cancer. Some clones in this sample may be carry-over from other donors' samples.

The genes are TRBV7-9 and TRBJ2-7, with TRBD2 identical over 8 bases. The CDR3 contains 13 residues. The V gene end was trimmed by 6 bases and the J gene end by 2 bases; junction bases not matched to a gene: 3. The V gene's germline CDR1 is SEHNR and CDR2 FQNEAQ (reference sequence). CDR3 loop: CASREGLAYEQYF. CDR3 DNA: TGTGCCAGCAGGGAGGGACTAGCCTACGAGCAGTACTTC.

The gene calls are TRBV24-1 and TRBJ2-1; D not certain. The CDR3 extends over 12 amino acids. Germline V CDR1 and CDR2: KGHDR, SFDVKD. V shed 8 bases and J shed 7 bases, with 11 bases lying between them. As DNA, the CDR3 is TGTGCCACCATCGCCAAGTGGAATGAGCAGTTCTTC. Translation gives CATIAKWNEQFF.

The CDR3 DNA reads TGTGCCAGCAGCTTGGCAGAGACAGCAGGAAACACCATATATTTT. Its translation: CASSLAETAGNTIYF. V usage is TRBV7-2 and J usage is TRBJ1-3, with D perhaps matching TRBD1 (5 bases). V lost 3 bases and J lost 4, with 13 bases in between. Germline V gives CDR1 SGHTA, CDR2 FQGNSA. The CDR3 length is 15 residues.

This chain links TRBV7-7 with TRBJ2-7; a weak D match, TRBD2 (5 bases). Germline values: CDR1 SSHAT, CDR2 FNYEAQ (reference sequence). Trimming removed 4 bases from V and 8 bases from J, with 12 bases in between. CDR3 size: 12 residues. CDR3 residues: CASSSAGPKQYF. CDR3 DNA sequence: TGTGCCAGCAGCTCGGCGGGCCCAAAGCAGTACTTC.

In this sample, this clonotype is medium-sized. The chain links TRBV9 to TRBJ2-2, with 10 positions matching TRBD2. Germline assignment: CDR1 SGDLS and CDR2 YYNGEE. The CDR3 runs to 15 residues. Losses at the gene ends were 2 bases for V and 10 bases for J; bases not matched to a gene: 8. CDR3 nucleotides: TGTGCCAGCAGCGTGAGCGGGGGGGCGGGGTCGGAGCTGTTTTTT. Its translation: CASSVSGGAGSELFF. Full variable domain (rest looked up from reference TRBV9 and TRBJ2-2): DSGVTQTPKHLITATGQRVTLRCSPRSGDLSVYWYQQSLDQGLQFLIQYYNGEERAKGNILERFSAQQFPDLHSELNLSSLELGDSALYFCASSVSGGAGSELFFGEGSRLTVL.

The CDR3 sequence is CASTLTESGNTIYF. In DNA, the CDR3 is TGTGCCAGCACGCTGACGGAAAGTGGAAACACCATATATTTT. The V call is TRBV6-6, the J call TRBJ1-3; no firm D call. Germline lookup yields CDR1 MNHNY and CDR2 SVGAGI (reference sequence). The CDR3 length is 14 residues. Deletions cut 7 bases from V and 3 bases from J, with 13 bases between.

Sample share makes this clonotype medium-sized. The chain recombines TRBV6-4 with TRBJ2-3; TRBD2 matches at 10 bases. V shed 5 bases and J 6 bases; nucleotides not matched to a gene: 5. Germline V gene sequence: CDR1 MRHNA, CDR2 SNTAGT. The CDR3 runs 14 residues. The CDR3, as DNA: TGTGCCAGCAGTCGACTAGCGGGCGGCGATACGCAGTATTTT. This encodes CASSRLAGGDTQYF.

This clonotype showed up just once. V gene TRBV5-5 combines with J gene TRBJ2-1; 10 nucleotides agree with TRBD1. V was pared by 3 bases and J by 4 bases, with 4 bases of the junction left unmatched. The CDR3 runs to 15 residues. Germline CDR1 reads SGHKS; CDR2 reads YYEKEE (reference sequence). The CDR3 DNA is TGTGCCAGCAGCTGGGACAGGGGAGGATACAATGAGCAGTTCTTC. It yields the protein CASSWDRGGYNEQFF.

V usage is TRBV7-2 and J usage is TRBJ2-7, with D possibly matching TRBD2 (6 bases). Trimming cost V 1 base and J 7 bases, with 17 bases left between them. The CDR3 is 15 amino acids. The germline CDR1 and CDR2 sequences are SGHTA and FQGNSA. CDR3 sequence reads: CASSLVGRGGGEQYF. In DNA, the CDR3 is TGTGCCAGCAGCTTAGTCGGACGGGGTGGGGGGGAGCAGTACTTC.

Within the sample, this clonotype is medium-sized. V gene TRBV29-1 combines with J gene TRBJ1-2, with D hard to call. This CDR3 contains 12 residues. CDR1 and CDR2 from the germline V gene are SQVTM and ANQGSEA. V lost 2 bases and J 2 bases, leaving 6 bases between the germline ends. CDR3 sequence: CSVELGNYGYTF. The CDR3 nucleotides are TGCAGCGTTGAACTGGGGAACTATGGCTACACCTTC.

The rearrangement links TRBV6-5 to TRBJ2-2; D is ambiguous. CDR1 is MNHEY, CDR2 SVGAGI, per germline. Trimming left V 5 bases short and J 0 bases short, with 10 bases between. The CDR3 totals 15 residues. CDR3 DNA: TGTGCCAGCAGTAACCGGGCCTCGAACACCGGGGAGCTGTTTTTT. It is translated as CASSNRASNTGELFF.

In its sample, this clonotype ranks as medium-sized (0.01 to 0.1%). V gene TRBV19 combines with J gene TRBJ1-2, with D tentatively TRBD1 (6 bases). The CDR3 has 12 amino acids. The V gene's germline CDR1 is LNHDA and CDR2 SQIVND (reference sequence). V gave up 9 bases and J gave up 8 bases, with 16 bases separating them. CDR3 in amino acids: CASQPQGSGYTF. Written as DNA, the CDR3 is TGTGCCAGCCAACCTCAGGGGAGCGGCTACACCTTC.

This clonotype appeared many times. This rearrangement joins TRBV30 to TRBJ1-1; D may be TRBD1 (6 bases). Germline assignment: CDR1 GTSNPN and CDR2 SVGIG (reference sequence). The V end lost 0 bases, the J end lost 1 base, and 12 bases lay between the germline ends. The CDR3 runs 15 residues. The CDR3 is CAWSVGGGQNTEAFF. Written as DNA, the CDR3 is TGTGCCTGGAGTGTAGGGGGGGGACAGAACACTGAAGCTTTCTTT.

This clonotype was recorded a few times. The rearrangement links TRBV5-1 to TRBJ2-1; D is ambiguous. The CDR3 spans 13 residues. Trimming cost V 1 base and J 7 bases, with 9 bases left between them. Germline V gene sequence: CDR1 SGHRS, CDR2 YFSETQ. The CDR3 region is CASSLPNRNEQFF. Here the CDR3 DNA reads TGCGCCAGCAGCTTGCCCAATCGGAATGAGCAGTTCTTC. Full variable domain (missing parts from reference TRBV5-1 and TRBJ2-1): KAGVTQTPRYLIKTRGQQVTLSCSPISGHRSVSWYQQTPGQGLQFLFEYFSETQRNKGNFPGRFSGRQFSNSRSEMNVSTLELGDSALYLCASSLPNRNEQFFGPGTRLTVL.

The chain links TRBV15 to TRBJ2-3; D unresolved. The V gene's germline CDR1 is LNHNV and CDR2 YYDKDF (reference sequence). The CDR3 is 14 residues long. Trimming took 1 base from V and 4 from J, leaving 9 bases between them. CDR3 sequence reads: CATSRGSSSDTQYF. In DNA form, the CDR3 reads TGTGCCACCAGCAGAGGTTCGAGCTCAGATACGCAGTATTTT.

This clonotype was counted between two and nine times. The genes are TRBV4-3 and TRBJ2-3, with 7 bases aligning to TRBD2. The germline V gene encodes CDR1 LGHNA and CDR2 YSLEER. The junction had 1 base not matched to a gene; V was cut back by 2 bases and J by 5 bases. The CDR3 spans 13 residues. CDR3 sequence (DNA): TGCGCCAGCAGCCAAAGGGAGGGAGATACGCAGTATTTT. This sequence encodes CASSQREGDTQYF.

For this clonotype: The junction departs from the called germline gene at one end, perhaps through a read error. V usage is TRBV20-1 and J usage is TRBJ2-1; TRBD1 might be the D (5 bases). The CDR3 runs to 12 residues. Germline assignment: CDR1 DFQATT and CDR2 SNEGSKA (reference sequence). The CDR3 sequence is CSAQGFAYEPYF. The CDR3 DNA reads TGCAGTGCTCAGGGTTTCGCCTACGAGCCGTACTTC.

In its sample, this clonotype was seen many times. The V gene is TRBV5-8, the J gene TRBJ1-1; D gene unclear. CDR3 length equals 13 residues. Germline V gene sequence: CDR1 SGHTS, CDR2 YDEGEE. Trimming stripped 0 bases from V and 1 base from J, with 4 bases between. The CDR3 protein is CASSLAENTEAFF. CDR3 nucleotide sequence: TGTGCCAGCAGCTTGGCCGAGAACACTGAAGCTTTCTTT.